Below are 8 T cell receptor beta chains sequenced from a single sample in a study of read filtering for tumor transcriptome and immune sequencing. From roughly 390 ng of RNA, a library with molecular barcoded alpha/delta and beta/gamma adaptors was made. From the reads, TCRdb called clonotypes with MiXCR, one entry per CDR3 protein. Of about 54,000 distinct CDR3 sequences in the sample, roughly an eighth are singletons; the top ten hold 16%. The sample comprised a population of CD138-negative cells sorted from bone marrow. The receptor source for this set is a donor aged 40 or older with multiple myeloma.

This clonotype was picked up many times. The genes are TRBV11-2 and TRBJ2-1; 11 bases map to TRBD1. The CDR3 contains 19 residues. J gave up 4 bases and V 1 base, and 12 bases lay outside the gene matches. Germline-derived CDR1 and CDR2 are SGHAT and FQNNGV. The CDR3 region has the DNA TGTGCCAGCAGCTTAGCCCTGGACAGGGGGCTTTATTCATACAATGAGCAGTTCTTC. Residues: CASSLALDRGLYSYNEQFF.

This clonotype has a count of ten or more. The chain uses TRBV7-9 and TRBJ2-3, with 8 bases lining up with TRBD1. The CDR3 contains 16 residues. The germline CDR1 and CDR2 sequences are SEHNR and FQNEAQ (reference sequence). The trim removed 6 bases at V and 1 base at J, leaving 9 bases unmatched. CDR3 in DNA: TGTGCCAGCAGTTTCGGACAGGGAACCCGCACAGATACGCAGTATTTT. It yields the protein CASSFGQGTRTDTQYF.

This clonotype was recorded a few times. This may stem from a read error, because a much larger clone lies one nucleotide away. The CDR3 DNA sequence: TGTGCCGGTAGAGGGGCGGGGGGCCTTCATGAGCAGTTCTTC. Translation: CAGRGAGGLHEQFF. The V call is TRBV19, the J call TRBJ2-1, with 8 bases fitting TRBD2. Germline CDR1 reads LNHDA; CDR2 reads SQIVND (reference sequence). This CDR3 has 14 amino acids.

The chain uses TRBV4-2 and TRBJ2-5, with 10 bases fitting TRBD2. Looked up from germline, CDR1 is LGHNA and CDR2 is YNFKEQ. The CDR3 spans 17 residues. Trimming at V came to 3 bases and at J to 4 bases, leaving 11 bases not matched to a gene. The CDR3 reads CASSHLGQRGGRETQYF. The CDR3, as DNA: TGTGCCAGCAGCCACCTCGGCCAGCGGGGGGGCCGAGAGACCCAGTACTTC.

This clonotype was picked up many times. The chain couples TRBV3-1 to TRBJ2-2; 9 bases fit TRBD2. V lost 3 bases, J lost 6 bases, and 8 bases stayed unmatched. The CDR3 totals 16 residues. Looked up from germline, CDR1 is LGHDT and CDR2 is YNNKEL (reference sequence). The CDR3 DNA reads TGTGCCAGCAGCCACCCACGACTAGCGGTTGCCGGGGAGCTGTTTTTT. It yields the protein CASSHPRLAVAGELFF.

In the case of this clonotype: A much larger clone differs from this one at a single base, so this may be a read error. Likely a read error: the CDR3 ends without its conserved phenylalanine or tryptophan. The chain combines TRBV20-1 with TRBJ1-2, with D unclear. The CDR3 covers 17 residues. The germline V gene has CDR1 DFQATT and CDR2 SNEGSKA (reference sequence). Trimming cost V 3 bases and J 1 base, with 21 bases left between them. In DNA, the CDR3 is TGCAGTGCTAGTAGCTTGGCAGGCGGCAACTTTAACTATGGCTACACCGTC. Amino acid sequence: CSASSLAGGNFNYGYTV.

This clonotype was observed at least ten times. The chain links TRBV5-1 to TRBJ2-5; the match to TRBD2 covers 10 bases. The CDR3 is made up of 15 amino acids. The trim removed 3 bases at V and 5 bases at J, leaving 7 bases unmatched. Germline loops: CDR1 SGHRS, CDR2 YFSETQ. In nucleotides, the CDR3 is TGCGCCAGCAGCTCTAGCGGGGGATTCGGGGAGACCCAGTACTTC. Protein: CASSSSGGFGETQYF.

This clonotype has a count of ten or more. The chain carries TRBV5-1 and TRBJ1-6; D uncertain. The V gene's germline CDR1 is SGHRS and CDR2 YFSETQ. Trimming stripped 0 bases from V and 9 bases from J, with 16 bases between. CDR3 length: 16 residues. Written as DNA, the CDR3 is TGCGCCAGCAGCTTGGGGGCGGTTCTCAGAACTTCACCCCTCCACTTT. This translates into CASSLGAVLRTSPLHF.